The 7 T cell receptor beta chains given below trace back to one sample, sequenced in a study of vaccination and CD4 T cells after COVID-19. The treatment denotes: roughly 10-day PBMC culture with coronavirus spike peptide pools or control peptides (ViraFEST assay). Cultured CD4+ T cells had their DNA profiled by the Oncomine TCR Beta short-read assay. TCRdb re-derived calls from the PCR reads in MiXCR, one entry per CDR3 protein. This table has approximately 21,000 distinct CDR3 sequences, 60% appearing once. These receptors' targets are unknown. Sequencing was performed on CD4+ T cells from blood, cultured in vitro, taken after SARS-CoV-2 vaccination. The receptor set was obtained from a human donor who received a COVID-19 vaccine.

The chain recombines TRBV30 with TRBJ1-1; D is perhaps TRBD1 (5 bases). Germline V gene sequence: CDR1 GTSNPN, CDR2 SVGIG (reference sequence). Trimming took 7 bases from V and 3 from J, leaving 18 bases between them. CDR3 length: 14 residues. The CDR3 bases are TGTGCCTACAAAACGGGACGCAGGGACACTGAAGCTTTCTTT. Its translation is CAYKTGRRDTEAFF. Variable domain in full (rest from reference TRBV30 and TRBJ1-1): SQTIHQWPATLVQPVGSPLSLECTVEGTSNPNLYWYRQAAGRGLQLLFYSVGIGQISSEVPQNLSASRPQDRQFILSSKKLLLSDSGFYLCAYKTGRRDTEAFFGQGTRLTVV.

The V call is TRBV6-1, the J call TRBJ2-4; D is perhaps TRBD2 (5 bases). Germline-derived CDR1 and CDR2 are MNHNS and SASEGT. Deletions cut 8 bases from V and 5 bases from J, with 16 bases between. CDR3 length: 14 amino acids. CDR3 loop: CASGGLGYQNIQYF. CDR3 coding DNA: TGTGCCAGCGGCGGGCTGGGATACCAAAACATTCAGTACTTC.

The chain carries TRBV7-6 and TRBJ2-3; 7 bases are a match to TRBD2. Germline values: CDR1 SGHVS, CDR2 FNYEAQ. Trimming took 5 bases from V and 0 from J; bases not matched to a gene: 17. The CDR3 is made up of 19 amino acids. The CDR3 DNA sequence: TGTGCCAGCAGCGTAGGGTATCCAGCGGGGCTACTAAGCACAGATACGCAGTATTTT. Amino acids: CASSVGYPAGLLSTDTQYF. Together with reference TRBV7-6 and TRBJ2-3, the CDR3 gives the full variable domain: GAGVSQSPRYKVTKRGQDVALRCDPISGHVSLYWYRQALGQGPEFLTYFNYEAQQDKSGLPNDRFSAERPEGSISTLTIQRTEQRDSAMYRCASSVGYPAGLLSTDTQYFGPGTRLTVL.

This clonotype appeared once. The chain has TRBV12-3 or TRBV12-4 and TRBJ2-3; possibly TRBD1 for D (5 bases). V was trimmed by 3 bases and J by 8 bases, leaving 9 bases between them. CDR3 length equals 12 residues. CDR3 nucleotides: TGTGCCAGCAGTTTTATTCAGGGTACGCAGTATTTT. As protein: CASSFIQGTQYF.

A few counts support this clonotype. V is TRBV20-1 and J is TRBJ1-1; TRBD1 is a possible D gene (5 bases). Trimming took 3 bases from V and 1 from J, leaving 15 bases between them. The CDR3 contains 15 residues. CDR1 is DFQATT and CDR2 is SNEGSKA in the germline V gene (reference sequence). The CDR3 DNA follows: TGCAGTGCTAGTTTGCAGGGTCGGCGGAACACTGAAGCTTTCTTT. Its translation is CSASLQGRRNTEAFF.

The chain employs TRBV30 and TRBJ2-5; D assignment may be TRBD1 or TRBD2 (6 bases each). The CDR3 is 14 amino acids. The germline CDR1 and CDR2 sequences are GTSNPN and SVGIG (reference sequence). The V gene lost 5 bases and the J gene lost 4 bases, with 17 bases spanning the gap. CDR3 DNA sequence: TGTGCCTGGGTAGTACAGGGAGGTTCAGAGACCCAGTACTTC. Translating it yields CAWVVQGGSETQYF. The variable domain in full, completed from reference TRBV30 and TRBJ2-5, reads SQTIHQWPATLVQPVGSPLSLECTVEGTSNPNLYWYRQAAGRGLQLLFYSVGIGQISSEVPQNLSASRPQDRQFILSSKKLLLSDSGFYLCAWVVQGGSETQYFGPGTRLLVL.

The chain links TRBV30 to TRBJ1-6; tentatively, D is TRBD1 (5 bases). CDR1 is GTSNPN, CDR2 SVGIG, per germline (reference sequence). Trimming removed 0 bases from V and 7 bases from J, with 10 bases in between. This CDR3 is built from 14 residues. The CDR3 bases are TGTGCCTGGAGTGTATACCAGGGCAATTCACCCCTCCACTTT. Its protein product is CAWSVYQGNSPLHF. Variable domain in full (rest from reference TRBV30 and TRBJ1-6): SQTIHQWPATLVQPVGSPLSLECTVEGTSNPNLYWYRQAAGRGLQLLFYSVGIGQISSEVPQNLSASRPQDRQFILSSKKLLLSDSGFYLCAWSVYQGNSPLHFGNGTRLTVT.